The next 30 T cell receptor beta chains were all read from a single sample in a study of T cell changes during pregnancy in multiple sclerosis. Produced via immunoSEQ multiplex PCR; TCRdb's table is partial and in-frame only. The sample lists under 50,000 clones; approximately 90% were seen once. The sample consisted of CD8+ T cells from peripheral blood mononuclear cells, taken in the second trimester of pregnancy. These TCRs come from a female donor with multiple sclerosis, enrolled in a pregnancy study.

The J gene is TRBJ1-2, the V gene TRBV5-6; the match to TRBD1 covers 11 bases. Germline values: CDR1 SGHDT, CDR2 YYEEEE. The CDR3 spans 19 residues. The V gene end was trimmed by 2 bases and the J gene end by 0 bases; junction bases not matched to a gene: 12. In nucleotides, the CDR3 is TGTGCCAGCAGCTTCGCCAGGTCGGGACAGGGGGACCCTAACTATGGCTACACCTTC. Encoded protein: CASSFARSGQGDPNYGYTF.

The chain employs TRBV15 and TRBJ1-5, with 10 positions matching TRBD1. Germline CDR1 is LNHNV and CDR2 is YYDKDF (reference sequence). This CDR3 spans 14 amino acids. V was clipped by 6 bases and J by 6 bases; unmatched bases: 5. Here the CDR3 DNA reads TGTGCCACCAGACCGGACAGGGGGGGTCAGCCCCAGCATTTT. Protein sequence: CATRPDRGGQPQHF.

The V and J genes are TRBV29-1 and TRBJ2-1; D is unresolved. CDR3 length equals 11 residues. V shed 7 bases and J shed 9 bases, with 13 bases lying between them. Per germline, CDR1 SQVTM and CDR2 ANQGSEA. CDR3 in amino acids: CSDWAVGEQFF. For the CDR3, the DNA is TGCAGCGACTGGGCAGTTGGTGAGCAGTTCTTC.

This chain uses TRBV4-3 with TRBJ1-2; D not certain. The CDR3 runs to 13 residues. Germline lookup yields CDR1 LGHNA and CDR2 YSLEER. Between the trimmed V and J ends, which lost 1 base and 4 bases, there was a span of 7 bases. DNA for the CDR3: TGCGCCAGCAGCCAAGGACTAGGCTATGGCTACACCTTC. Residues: CASSQGLGYGYTF.

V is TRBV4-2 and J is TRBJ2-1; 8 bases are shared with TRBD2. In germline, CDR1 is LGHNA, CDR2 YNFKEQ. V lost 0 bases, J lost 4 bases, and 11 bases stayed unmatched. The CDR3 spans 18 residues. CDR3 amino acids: CASSQDGPGVAGYNEQFF. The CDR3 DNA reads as TGTGCCAGCAGCCAAGATGGTCCGGGAGTAGCGGGGTACAATGAGCAGTTCTTC.

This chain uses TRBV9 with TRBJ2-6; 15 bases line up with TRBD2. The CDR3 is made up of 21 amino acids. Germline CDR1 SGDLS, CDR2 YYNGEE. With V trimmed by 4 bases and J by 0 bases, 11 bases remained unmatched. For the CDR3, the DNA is TGTGCCAGCAGCTTTTCGAGGACTAGCGGGGGGGGACGCTCTGGGGCCAACGTCCTGACTTTC. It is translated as CASSFSRTSGGGRSGANVLTF.

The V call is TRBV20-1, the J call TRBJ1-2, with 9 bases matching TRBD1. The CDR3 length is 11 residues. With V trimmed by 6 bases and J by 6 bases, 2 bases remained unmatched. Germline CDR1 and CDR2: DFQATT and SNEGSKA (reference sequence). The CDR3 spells CSARTGDGYTF. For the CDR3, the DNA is TGCAGTGCCCGGACAGGGGATGGCTACACCTTC.

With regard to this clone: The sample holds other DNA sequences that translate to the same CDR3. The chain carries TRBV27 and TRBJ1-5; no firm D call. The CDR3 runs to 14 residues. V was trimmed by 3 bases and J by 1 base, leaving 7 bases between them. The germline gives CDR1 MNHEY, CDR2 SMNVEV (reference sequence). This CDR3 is CASSLGGSNQPQHF. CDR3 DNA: TGTGCCAGCAGTTTGGGAGGGAGCAATCAGCCCCAGCATTTT.

For the CDR3, the DNA is TGTGCCAGCTTACCCAGGGAAGGGTCGCTTTGGGAGACCCAGTACTTC. Translating gives CASLPREGSLWETQYF. This rearrangement joins TRBV7-6 to TRBJ2-5; D possibly corresponds to TRBD1 (5 bases). Germline V gene sequence: CDR1 SGHVS, CDR2 FNYEAQ. The V end was cut by 8 bases, the J end by 5 bases, with 24 bases between. The CDR3 loop spans 16 amino acids.

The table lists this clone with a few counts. CDR3 residues: CASKPGLGVYEQYF. The CDR3 coding sequence is TGTGCCAGCAAACCGGGACTAGGGGTTTACGAGCAGTACTTC. The V gene is TRBV6-5, the J gene TRBJ2-7; TRBD2 matches 8 bases. V trimming: 7 bases; J trimming: 4 bases; junction bases outside the gene matches: 9. This CDR3 is 14 amino acids long. Looked up from germline, CDR1 is MNHEY and CDR2 is SVGAGI.

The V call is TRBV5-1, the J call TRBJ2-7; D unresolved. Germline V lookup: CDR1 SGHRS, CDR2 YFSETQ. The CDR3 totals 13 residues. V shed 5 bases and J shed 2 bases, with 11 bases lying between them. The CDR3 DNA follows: TGCGCCAGCAGGCTGGCCCACGCCTACGAGCAGTACTTC. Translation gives CASRLAHAYEQYF.

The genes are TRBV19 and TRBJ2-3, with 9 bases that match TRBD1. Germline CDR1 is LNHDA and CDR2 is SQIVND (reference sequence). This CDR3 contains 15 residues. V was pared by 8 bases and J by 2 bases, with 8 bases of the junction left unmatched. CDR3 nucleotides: TGTGCCAGTGACGGGACAGGGATTTCCACAGATACGCAGTATTTT. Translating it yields CASDGTGISTDTQYF.

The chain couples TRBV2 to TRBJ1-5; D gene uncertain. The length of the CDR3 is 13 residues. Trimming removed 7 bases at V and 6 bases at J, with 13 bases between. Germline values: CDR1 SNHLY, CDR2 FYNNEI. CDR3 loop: CASIGDYGQPQHF. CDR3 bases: TGTGCCAGCATCGGGGATTACGGTCAGCCCCAGCATTTT.

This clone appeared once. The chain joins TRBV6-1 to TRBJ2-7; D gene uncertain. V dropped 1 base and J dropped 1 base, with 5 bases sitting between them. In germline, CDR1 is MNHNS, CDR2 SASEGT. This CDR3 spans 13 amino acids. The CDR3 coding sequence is TGTGCCAGCAGTGAAGGGCCGTCCTACGAGCAGTACTTC. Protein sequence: CASSEGPSYEQYF.

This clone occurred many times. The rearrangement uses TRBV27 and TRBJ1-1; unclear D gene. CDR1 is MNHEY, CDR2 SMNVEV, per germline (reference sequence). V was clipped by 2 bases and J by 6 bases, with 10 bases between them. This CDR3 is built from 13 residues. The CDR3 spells CASSLQSSSEAFF. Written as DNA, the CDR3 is TGTGCCAGCAGTTTACAGTCTTCATCTGAAGCTTTCTTT.

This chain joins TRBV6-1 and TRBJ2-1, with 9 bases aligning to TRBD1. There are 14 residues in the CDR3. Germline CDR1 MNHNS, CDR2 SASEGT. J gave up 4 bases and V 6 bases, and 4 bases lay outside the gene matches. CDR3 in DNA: TGTGCCAGCAGCCGGACAGGGGATTACAATGAGCAGTTCTTC. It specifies CASSRTGDYNEQFF.

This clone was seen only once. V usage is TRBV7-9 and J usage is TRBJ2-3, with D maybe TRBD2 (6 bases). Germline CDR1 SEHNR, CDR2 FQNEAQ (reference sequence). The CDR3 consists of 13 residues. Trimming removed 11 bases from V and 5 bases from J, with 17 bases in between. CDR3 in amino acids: CAGCGVTGDTQYF. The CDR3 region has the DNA TGTGCCGGTTGCGGGGTCACAGGAGATACGCAGTATTTT.

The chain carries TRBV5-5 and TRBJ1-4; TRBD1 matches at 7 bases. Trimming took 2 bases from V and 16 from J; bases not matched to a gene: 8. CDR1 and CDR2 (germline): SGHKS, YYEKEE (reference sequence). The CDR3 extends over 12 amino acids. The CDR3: CASSFTGEEEFF. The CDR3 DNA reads TGTGCCAGCAGCTTTACAGGGGAGGAGGAGTTTTTT.

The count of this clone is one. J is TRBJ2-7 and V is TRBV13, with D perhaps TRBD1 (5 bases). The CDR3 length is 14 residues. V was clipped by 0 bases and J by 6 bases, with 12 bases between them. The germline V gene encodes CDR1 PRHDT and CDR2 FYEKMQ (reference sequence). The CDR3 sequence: CASSLGRAPGEQYF. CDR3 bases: TGTGCCAGCAGCTTAGGCAGGGCCCCGGGCGAGCAGTACTTC. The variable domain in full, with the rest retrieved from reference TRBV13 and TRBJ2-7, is AAGVIQSPRHLIKEKRETATLKCYPIPRHDTVYWYQQGPGQDPQFLISFYEKMQSDKGSIPDRFSAQQFSDYHSELNMSSLELGDSALYFCASSLGRAPGEQYFGPGTRLTVT.

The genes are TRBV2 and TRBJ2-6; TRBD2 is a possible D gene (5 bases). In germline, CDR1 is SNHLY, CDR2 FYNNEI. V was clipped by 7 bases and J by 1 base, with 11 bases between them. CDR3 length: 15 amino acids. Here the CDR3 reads CASKEGGSGANVLTF. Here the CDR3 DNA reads TGTGCCAGCAAAGAAGGCGGGTCTGGGGCCAACGTCCTGACTTTC. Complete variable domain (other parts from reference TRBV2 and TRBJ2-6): EPEVTQTPSHQVTQMGQEVILRCVPISNHLYFYWYRQILGQKVEFLVSFYNNEISEKSEIFDDQFSVERPDGSNFTLKIRSTKLEDSAMYFCASKEGGSGANVLTFGAGSRLTVL.

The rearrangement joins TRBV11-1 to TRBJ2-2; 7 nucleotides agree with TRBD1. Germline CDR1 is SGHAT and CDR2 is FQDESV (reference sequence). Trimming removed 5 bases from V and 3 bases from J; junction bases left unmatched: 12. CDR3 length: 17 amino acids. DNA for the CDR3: TGTGCCAGCAGCACGCAATCAGGGGGTCCTTACACCGGGGAGCTGTTTTTT. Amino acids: CASSTQSGGPYTGELFF.

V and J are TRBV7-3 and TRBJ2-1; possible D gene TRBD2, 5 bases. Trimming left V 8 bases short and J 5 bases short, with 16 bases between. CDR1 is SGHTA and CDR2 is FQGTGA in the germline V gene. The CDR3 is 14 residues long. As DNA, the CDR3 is TGTGCCAGCGGATACTCGTTCGGGGACAATGAGCAGTTCTTC. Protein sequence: CASGYSFGDNEQFF.

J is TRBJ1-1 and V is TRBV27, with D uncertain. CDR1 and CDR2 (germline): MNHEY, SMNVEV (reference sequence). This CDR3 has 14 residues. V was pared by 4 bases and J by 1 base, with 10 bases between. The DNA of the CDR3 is TGTGCCAGCAGTTACAGAAGTTCGAACACTGAAGCTTTCTTT. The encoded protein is CASSYRSSNTEAFF.

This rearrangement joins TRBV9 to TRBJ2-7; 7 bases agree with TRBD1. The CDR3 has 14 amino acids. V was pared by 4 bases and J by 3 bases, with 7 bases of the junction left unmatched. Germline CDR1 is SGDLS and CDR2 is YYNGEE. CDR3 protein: CASSLQGRDYEQYF. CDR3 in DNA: TGTGCCAGCAGCTTACAGGGGCGAGACTACGAGCAGTACTTC. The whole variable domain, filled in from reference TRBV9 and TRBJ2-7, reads DSGVTQTPKHLITATGQRVTLRCSPRSGDLSVYWYQQSLDQGLQFLIQYYNGEERAKGNILERFSAQQFPDLHSELNLSSLELGDSALYFCASSLQGRDYEQYFGPGTRLTVT.

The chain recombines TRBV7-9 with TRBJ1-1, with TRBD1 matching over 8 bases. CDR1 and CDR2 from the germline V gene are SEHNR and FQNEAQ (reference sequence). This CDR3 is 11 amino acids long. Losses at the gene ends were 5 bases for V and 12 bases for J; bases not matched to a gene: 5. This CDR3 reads CASSKTGGPFF. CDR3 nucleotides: TGTGCCAGCAGCAAAACAGGGGGACCTTTCTTT. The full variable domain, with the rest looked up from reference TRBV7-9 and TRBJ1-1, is DTGVSQNPRHKITKRGQNVTFRCDPISEHNRLYWYRQTLGQGPEFLTYFQNEAQLEKSRLLSDRFSAERPKGSFSTLEIQRTEQGDSAMYLCASSKTGGPFFGQGTRLTVV.

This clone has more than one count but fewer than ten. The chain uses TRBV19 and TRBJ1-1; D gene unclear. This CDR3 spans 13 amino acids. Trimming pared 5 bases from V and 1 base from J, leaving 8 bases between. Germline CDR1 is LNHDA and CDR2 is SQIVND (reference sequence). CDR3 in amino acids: CASSPAANTEAFF. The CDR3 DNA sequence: TGTGCCAGTAGTCCAGCGGCGAACACTGAAGCTTTCTTT.

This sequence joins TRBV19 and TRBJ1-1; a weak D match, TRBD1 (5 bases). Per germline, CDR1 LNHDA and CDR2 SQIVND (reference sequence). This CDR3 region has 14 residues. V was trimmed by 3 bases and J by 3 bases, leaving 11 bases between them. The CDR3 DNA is TGTGCCAGTAGTATCGGAGACAGTTACACTGAAGCTTTCTTT. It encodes CASSIGDSYTEAFF. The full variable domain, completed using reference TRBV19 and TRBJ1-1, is DGGITQSPKYLFRKEGQNVTLSCEQNLNHDAMYWYRQDPGQGLRLIYYSQIVNDFQKGDIAEGYSVSREKKESFPLTVTSAQKNPTAFYLCASSIGDSYTEAFFGQGTRLTVV.

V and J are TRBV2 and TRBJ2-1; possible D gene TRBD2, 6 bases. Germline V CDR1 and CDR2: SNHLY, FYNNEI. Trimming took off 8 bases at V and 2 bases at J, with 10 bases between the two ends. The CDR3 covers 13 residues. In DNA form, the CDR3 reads TGTGCCAGCTCTGGAGGGCCCTACAATGAGCAGTTCTTC. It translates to CASSGGPYNEQFF.

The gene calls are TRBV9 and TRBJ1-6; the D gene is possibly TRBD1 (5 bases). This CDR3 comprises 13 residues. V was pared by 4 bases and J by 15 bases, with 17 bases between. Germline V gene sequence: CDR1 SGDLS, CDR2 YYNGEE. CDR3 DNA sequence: TGTGCCAGCAGCCCCCAGGGCGGATTCATCCTCCACTTT. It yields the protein CASSPQGGFILHF. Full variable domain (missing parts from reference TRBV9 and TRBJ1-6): DSGVTQTPKHLITATGQRVTLRCSPRSGDLSVYWYQQSLDQGLQFLIQYYNGEERAKGNILERFSAQQFPDLHSELNLSSLELGDSALYFCASSPQGGFILHFGNGTRLTVT.

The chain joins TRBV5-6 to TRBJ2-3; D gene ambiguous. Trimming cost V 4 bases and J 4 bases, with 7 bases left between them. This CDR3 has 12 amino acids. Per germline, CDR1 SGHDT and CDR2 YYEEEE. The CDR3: CASSPPADTQYF. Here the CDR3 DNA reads TGTGCCAGCAGCCCCCCGGCAGATACGCAGTATTTT.